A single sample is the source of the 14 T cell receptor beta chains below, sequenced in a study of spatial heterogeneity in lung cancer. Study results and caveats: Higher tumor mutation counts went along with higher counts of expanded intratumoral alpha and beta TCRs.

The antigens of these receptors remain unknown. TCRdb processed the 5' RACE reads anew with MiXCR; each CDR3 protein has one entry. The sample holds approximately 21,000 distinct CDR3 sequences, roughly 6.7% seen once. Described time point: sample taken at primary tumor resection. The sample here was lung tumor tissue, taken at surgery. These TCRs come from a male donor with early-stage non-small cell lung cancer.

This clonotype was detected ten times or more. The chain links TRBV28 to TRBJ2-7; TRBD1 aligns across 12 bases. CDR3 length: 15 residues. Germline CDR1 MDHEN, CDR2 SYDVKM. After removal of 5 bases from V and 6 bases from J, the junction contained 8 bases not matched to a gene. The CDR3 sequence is CASSAAGTGGAEQYF. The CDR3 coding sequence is TGTGCCAGCAGTGCCGCAGGGACAGGGGGCGCCGAGCAGTACTTC.

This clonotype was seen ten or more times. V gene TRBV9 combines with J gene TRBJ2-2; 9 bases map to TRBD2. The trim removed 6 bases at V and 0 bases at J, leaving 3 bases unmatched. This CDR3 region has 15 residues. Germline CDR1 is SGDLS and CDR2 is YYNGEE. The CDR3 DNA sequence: TGTGCCAGCACCGAGCGGGGGGCGAACACCGGGGAGCTGTTTTTT. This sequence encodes CASTERGANTGELFF.

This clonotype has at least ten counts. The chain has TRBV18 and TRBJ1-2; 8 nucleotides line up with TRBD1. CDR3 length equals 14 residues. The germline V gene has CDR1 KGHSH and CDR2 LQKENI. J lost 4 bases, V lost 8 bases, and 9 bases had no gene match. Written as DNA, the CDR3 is TGTGCCAGCGGGAAGGACAGGGATCTCTATGGCTACACCTTC. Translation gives CASGKDRDLYGYTF.

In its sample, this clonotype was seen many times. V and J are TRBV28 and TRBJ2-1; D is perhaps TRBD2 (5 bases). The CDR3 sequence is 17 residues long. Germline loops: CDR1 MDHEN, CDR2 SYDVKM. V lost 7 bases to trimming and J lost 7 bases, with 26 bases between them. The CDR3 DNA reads TGTGCCAGCAAACCCCGGACCGGAGTTATCTGGGAGAATGAGCAGTTCTTC. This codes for CASKPRTGVIWENEQFF. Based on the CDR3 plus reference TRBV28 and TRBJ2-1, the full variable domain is DVKVTQSSRYLVKRTGEKVFLECVQDMDHENMFWYRQDPGLGLRLIYFSYDVKMKEKGDIPEGYSVSREKKERFSLILESASTNQTSMYLCASKPRTGVIWENEQFFGPGTRLTVL.

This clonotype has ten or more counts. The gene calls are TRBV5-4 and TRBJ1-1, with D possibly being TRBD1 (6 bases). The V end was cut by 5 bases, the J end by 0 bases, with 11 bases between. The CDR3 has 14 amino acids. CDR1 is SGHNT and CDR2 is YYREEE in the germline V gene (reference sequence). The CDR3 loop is CASRIGQLNTEAFF. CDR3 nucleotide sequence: TGTGCCAGCAGAATAGGACAGTTGAACACTGAAGCTTTCTTT.

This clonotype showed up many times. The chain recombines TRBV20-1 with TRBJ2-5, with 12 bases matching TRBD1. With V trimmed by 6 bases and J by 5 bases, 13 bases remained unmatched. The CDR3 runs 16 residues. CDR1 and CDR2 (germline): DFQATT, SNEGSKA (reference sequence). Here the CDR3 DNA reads TGCAGTGCACCCGGGACAGGGGGCGATTTAAAGGAGACCCAGTACTTC. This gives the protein CSAPGTGGDLKETQYF.

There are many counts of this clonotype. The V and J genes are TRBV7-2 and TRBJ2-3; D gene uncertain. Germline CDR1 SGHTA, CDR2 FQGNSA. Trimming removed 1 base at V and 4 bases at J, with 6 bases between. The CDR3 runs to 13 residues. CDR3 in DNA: TGTGCCAGCAGCTTAGGTGGGTCAGATACGCAGTATTTT. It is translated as CASSLGGSDTQYF. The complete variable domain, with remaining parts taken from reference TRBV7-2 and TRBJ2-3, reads GAGVSQSPSNKVTEKGKDVELRCDPISGHTALYWYRQSLGQGLEFLIYFQGNSAPDKSGLPSDRFSAERTGGSVSTLTIQRTQQEDSAVYLCASSLGGSDTQYFGPGTRLTVL.

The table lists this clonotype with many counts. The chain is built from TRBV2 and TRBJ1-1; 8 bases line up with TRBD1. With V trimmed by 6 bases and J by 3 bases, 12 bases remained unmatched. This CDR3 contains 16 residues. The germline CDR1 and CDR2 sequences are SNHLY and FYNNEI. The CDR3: CASRWGRGPPDTEAFF. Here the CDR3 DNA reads TGTGCCAGCAGATGGGGCAGGGGGCCGCCTGACACTGAAGCTTTCTTT. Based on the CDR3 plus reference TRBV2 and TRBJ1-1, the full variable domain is EPEVTQTPSHQVTQMGQEVILRCVPISNHLYFYWYRQILGQKVEFLVSFYNNEISEKSEIFDDQFSVERPDGSNFTLKIRSTKLEDSAMYFCASRWGRGPPDTEAFFGQGTRLTVV.

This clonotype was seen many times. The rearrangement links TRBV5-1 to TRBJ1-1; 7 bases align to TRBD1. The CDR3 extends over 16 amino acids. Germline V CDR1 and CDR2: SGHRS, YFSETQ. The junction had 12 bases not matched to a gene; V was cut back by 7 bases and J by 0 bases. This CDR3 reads CASSTGDSKMNTEAFF. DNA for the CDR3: TGCGCCAGCTCGACCGGGGACAGCAAAATGAACACTGAAGCTTTCTTT. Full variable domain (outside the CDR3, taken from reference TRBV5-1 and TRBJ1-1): KAGVTQTPRYLIKTRGQQVTLSCSPISGHRSVSWYQQTPGQGLQFLFEYFSETQRNKGNFPGRFSGRQFSNSRSEMNVSTLELGDSALYLCASSTGDSKMNTEAFFGQGTRLTVV.

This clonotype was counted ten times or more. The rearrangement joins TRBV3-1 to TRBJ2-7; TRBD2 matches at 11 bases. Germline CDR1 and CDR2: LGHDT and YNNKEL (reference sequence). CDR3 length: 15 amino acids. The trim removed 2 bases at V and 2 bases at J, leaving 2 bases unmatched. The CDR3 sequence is CASSQLAGGTYEQYF. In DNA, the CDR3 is TGTGCCAGCAGCCAACTAGCGGGGGGCACCTACGAGCAGTACTTC.

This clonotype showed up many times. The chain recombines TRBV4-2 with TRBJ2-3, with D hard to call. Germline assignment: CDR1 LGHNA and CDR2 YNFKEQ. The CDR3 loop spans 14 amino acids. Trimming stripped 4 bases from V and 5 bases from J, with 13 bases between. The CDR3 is CASSLQEGGDTQYF. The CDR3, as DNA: TGTGCCAGCAGCCTGCAAGAAGGTGGAGATACGCAGTATTTT.

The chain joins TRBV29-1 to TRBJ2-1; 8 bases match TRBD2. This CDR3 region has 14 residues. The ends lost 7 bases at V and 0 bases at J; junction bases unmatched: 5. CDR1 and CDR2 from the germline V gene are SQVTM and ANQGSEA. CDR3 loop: CSGTRGASYNEQFF. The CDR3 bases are TGCAGCGGGACGCGGGGGGCCTCCTACAATGAGCAGTTCTTC.

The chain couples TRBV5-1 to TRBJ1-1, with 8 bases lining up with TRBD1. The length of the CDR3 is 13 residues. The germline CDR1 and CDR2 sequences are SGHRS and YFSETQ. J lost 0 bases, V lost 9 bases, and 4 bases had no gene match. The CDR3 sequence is CATSTGVNTEAFF. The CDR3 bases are TGCGCCACCTCGACAGGGGTGAACACTGAAGCTTTCTTT.

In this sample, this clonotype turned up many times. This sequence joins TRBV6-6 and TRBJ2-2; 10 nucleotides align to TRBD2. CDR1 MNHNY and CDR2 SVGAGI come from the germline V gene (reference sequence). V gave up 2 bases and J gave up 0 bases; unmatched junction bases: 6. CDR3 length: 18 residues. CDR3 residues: CASSYGPGLAANTGELFF. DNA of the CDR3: TGTGCCAGCAGTTACGGGCCTGGACTAGCGGCGAACACCGGGGAGCTGTTTTTT.